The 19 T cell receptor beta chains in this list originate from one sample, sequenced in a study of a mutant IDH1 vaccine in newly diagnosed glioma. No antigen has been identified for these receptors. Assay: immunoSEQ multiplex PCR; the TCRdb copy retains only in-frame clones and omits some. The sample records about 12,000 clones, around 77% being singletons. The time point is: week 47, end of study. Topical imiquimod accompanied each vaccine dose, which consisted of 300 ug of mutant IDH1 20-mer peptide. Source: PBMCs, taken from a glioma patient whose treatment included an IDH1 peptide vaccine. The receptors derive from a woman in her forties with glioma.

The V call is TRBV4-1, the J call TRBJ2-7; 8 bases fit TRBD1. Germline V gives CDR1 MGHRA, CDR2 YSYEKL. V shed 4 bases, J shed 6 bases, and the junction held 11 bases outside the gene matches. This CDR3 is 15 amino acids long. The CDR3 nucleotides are TGCGCCAGCAGCCTACTGACAGGGGAAACGGCCGAGCAGTACTTC. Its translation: CASSLLTGETAEQYF.

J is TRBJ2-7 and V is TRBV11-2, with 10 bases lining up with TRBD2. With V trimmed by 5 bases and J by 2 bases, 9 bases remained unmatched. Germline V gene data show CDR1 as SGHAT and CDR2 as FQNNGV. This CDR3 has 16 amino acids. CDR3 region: CASSAERTSGAYEQYF. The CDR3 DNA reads TGTGCCAGCAGCGCCGAAAGGACTAGCGGCGCCTACGAGCAGTACTTC.

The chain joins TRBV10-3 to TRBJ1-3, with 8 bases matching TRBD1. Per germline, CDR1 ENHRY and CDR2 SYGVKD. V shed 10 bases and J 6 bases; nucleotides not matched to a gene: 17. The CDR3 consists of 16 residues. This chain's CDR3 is CATHRGYLPGENTIYF. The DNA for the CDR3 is TGTGCCACCCACAGGGGGTACTTACCGGGGGAAAACACCATATATTTT.

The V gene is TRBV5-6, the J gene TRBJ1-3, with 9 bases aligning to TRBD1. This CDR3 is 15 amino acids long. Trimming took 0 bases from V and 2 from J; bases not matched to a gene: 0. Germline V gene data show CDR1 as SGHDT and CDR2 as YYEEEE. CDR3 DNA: TGTGCCAGCAGCTTGGGGACAGGGGCTGGAAACACCATATATTTT. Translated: CASSLGTGAGNTIYF.

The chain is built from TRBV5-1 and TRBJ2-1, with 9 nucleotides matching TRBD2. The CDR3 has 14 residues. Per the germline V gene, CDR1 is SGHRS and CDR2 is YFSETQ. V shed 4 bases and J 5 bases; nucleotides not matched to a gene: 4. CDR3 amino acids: CASSPGTSHNEQFF. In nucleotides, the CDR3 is TGCGCCAGCAGCCCCGGGACTAGCCACAATGAGCAGTTCTTC.

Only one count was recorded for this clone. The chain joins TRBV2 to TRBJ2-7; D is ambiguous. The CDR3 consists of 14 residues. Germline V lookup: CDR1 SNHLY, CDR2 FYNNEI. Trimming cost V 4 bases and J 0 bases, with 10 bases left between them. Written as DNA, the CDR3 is TGTGCCAGCAGTGCGGGCCCCGTCTCCTACGAGCAGTACTTC. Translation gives CASSAGPVSYEQYF.

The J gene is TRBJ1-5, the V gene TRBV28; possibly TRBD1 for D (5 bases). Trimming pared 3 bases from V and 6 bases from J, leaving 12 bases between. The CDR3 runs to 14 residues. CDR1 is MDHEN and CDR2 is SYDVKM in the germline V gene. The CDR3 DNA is TGTGCCAGCAGTTTCAGAGGGGTCGGTCAGCCCCAGCATTTT. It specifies CASSFRGVGQPQHF.

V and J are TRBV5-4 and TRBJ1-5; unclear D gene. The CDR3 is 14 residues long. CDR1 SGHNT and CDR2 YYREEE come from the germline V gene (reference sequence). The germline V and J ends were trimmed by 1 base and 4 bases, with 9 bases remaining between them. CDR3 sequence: CASSLIGENQPQHF. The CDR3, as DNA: TGTGCCAGCAGCTTGATTGGGGAGAATCAGCCCCAGCATTTT.

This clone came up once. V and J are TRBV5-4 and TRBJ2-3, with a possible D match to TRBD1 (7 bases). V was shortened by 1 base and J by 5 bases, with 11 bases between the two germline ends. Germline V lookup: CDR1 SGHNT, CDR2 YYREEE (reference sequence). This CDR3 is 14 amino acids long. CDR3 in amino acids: CASSLNQGGDTQYF. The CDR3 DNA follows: TGTGCCAGCAGCTTGAATCAGGGGGGAGATACGCAGTATTTT. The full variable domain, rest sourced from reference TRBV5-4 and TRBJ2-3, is ETGVTQSPTHLIKTRGQQVTLRCSSQSGHNTVSWYQQALGQGPQFIFQYYREEENGRGNFPPRFSGLQFPNYSSELNVNALELDDSALYLCASSLNQGGDTQYFGPGTRLTVL.

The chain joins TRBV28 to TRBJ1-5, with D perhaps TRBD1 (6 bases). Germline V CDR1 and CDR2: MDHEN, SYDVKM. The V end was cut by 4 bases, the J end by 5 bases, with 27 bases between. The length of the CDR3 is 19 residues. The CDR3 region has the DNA TGTGCCAGCAGTTCTAGTGGAGGGCGTTGGGGGGGCCGTCATCAGCCCCAGCATTTT. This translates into CASSSSGGRWGGRHQPQHF.

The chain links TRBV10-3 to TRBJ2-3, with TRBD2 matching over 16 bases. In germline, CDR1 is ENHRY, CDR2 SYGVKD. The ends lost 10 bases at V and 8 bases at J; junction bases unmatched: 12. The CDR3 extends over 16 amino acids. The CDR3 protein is CATPGTSGGASGTQYF. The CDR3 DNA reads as TGTGCCACACCCGGGACTAGCGGGGGGGCCTCAGGTACGCAGTATTTT.

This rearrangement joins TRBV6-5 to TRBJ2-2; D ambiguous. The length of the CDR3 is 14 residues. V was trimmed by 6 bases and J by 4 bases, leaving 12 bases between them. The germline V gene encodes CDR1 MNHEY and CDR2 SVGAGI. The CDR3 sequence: CASRRDPTTGELFF. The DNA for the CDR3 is TGTGCCAGCAGGCGTGACCCGACCACCGGGGAGCTGTTTTTT.

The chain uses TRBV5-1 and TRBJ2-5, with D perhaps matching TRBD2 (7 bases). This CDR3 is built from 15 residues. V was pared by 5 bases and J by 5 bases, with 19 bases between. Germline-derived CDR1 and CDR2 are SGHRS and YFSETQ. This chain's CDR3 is CASSRGRGPGETQYF. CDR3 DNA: TGCGCCAGCAGTAGAGGGCGGGGGCCGGGGGAGACCCAGTACTTC.

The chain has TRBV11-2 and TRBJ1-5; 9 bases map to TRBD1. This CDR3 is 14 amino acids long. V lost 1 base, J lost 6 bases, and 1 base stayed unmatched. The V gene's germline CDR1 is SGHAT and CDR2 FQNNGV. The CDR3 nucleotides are TGTGCCAGCAGCTTAGGGACAGGGGCTCAGCCCCAGCATTTT. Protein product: CASSLGTGAQPQHF.

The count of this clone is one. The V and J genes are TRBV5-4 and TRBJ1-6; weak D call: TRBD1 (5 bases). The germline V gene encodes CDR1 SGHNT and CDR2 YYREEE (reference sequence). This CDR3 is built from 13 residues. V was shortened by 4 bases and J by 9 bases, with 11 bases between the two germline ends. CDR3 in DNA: TGTGCCAGCAGCGACACAGGAAGTTCACCCCTCCACTTT. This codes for CASSDTGSSPLHF.

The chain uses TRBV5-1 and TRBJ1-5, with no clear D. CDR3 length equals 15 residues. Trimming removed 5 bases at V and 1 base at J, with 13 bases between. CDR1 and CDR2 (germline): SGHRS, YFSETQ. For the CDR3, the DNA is TGCGCCAGCAGGGTGGGTGTTTCCAGCAATCAGCCCCAGCATTTT. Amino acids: CASRVGVSSNQPQHF.

CDR3 loop: CASSLASGGAVYGEQFF. For the CDR3, the DNA is TGTGCCAGCAGCTTGGCTAGCGGGGGGGCCGTTTATGGCGAGCAGTTCTTC. This chain connects TRBV7-2 to TRBJ2-1; 12 positions match TRBD2. Germline V CDR1 and CDR2: SGHTA, FQGNSA. V gave up 3 bases and J gave up 10 bases; unmatched junction bases: 13. The CDR3 spans 17 residues.

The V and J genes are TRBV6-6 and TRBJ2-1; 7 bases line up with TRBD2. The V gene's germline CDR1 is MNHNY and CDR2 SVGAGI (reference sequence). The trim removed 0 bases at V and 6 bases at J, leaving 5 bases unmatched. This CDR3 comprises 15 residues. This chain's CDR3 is CASSYSSGAGNEQFF. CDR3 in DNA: TGTGCCAGCAGTTACTCAAGCGGGGCCGGCAATGAGCAGTTCTTC.

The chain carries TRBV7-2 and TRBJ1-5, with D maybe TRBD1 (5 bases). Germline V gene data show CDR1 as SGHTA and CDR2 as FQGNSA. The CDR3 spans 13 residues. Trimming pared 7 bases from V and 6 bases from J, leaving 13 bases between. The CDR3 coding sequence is TGTGCCAGCACCCCGGGGGGAGTTCAGCCCCAGCATTTT. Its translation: CASTPGGVQPQHF. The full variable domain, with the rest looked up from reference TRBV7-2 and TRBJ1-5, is GAGVSQSPSNKVTEKGKDVELRCDPISGHTALYWYRQSLGQGLEFLIYFQGNSAPDKSGLPSDRFSAERTGGSVSTLTIQRTQQEDSAVYLCASTPGGVQPQHFGDGTRLSIL.